The T cell receptor (beta chain) under discussion was sequenced for a study of T cell repertoires in cytomegalovirus infection. General study points: Ex vivo, HLA-C-restricted CMV-specific TCR beta clonotypes prevailed over the rest of the response.

TCRdb re-called the reads through MiXCR, storing one row per CDR3 protein. The sample carries approximately 320,000 distinct CDR3 sequences, over 7.5% recorded once. This clonotype was recorded at least ten times. Its antigen remains unknown. The sequenced material came from PBMCs. The sequence came from a human donor in good health (CMV status not recorded). Some clones in this sample may be carry-over from other donors' samples.

The CDR3 DNA sequence: TGCAGTGCCCCCCCAGGGGGCTATGGCTACACCTTC. Translation: CSAPPGGYGYTF. The gene calls are TRBV20-1 and TRBJ1-2, with 7 nucleotides matching TRBD1. J was trimmed by 4 bases and V by 6 bases; bases with no gene match: 5. Germline lookup yields CDR1 DFQATT and CDR2 SNEGSKA (reference sequence). The CDR3 runs 12 residues.